This T cell receptor (beta chain) was identified during a study of T cell clonality in common variable immunodeficiency. Study-wide results and caveats: Common variable immunodeficiency TCR beta sequences reportedly had fewer deletions and N-nucleotide insertions. CVID subjects had higher TCRbeta clonality than healthy controls, most marked in about a third.

This clone was counted at least ten times. The antigen remains undetermined. Both groups were predominantly of Caucasian heritage. Clones were sequenced by immunoSEQ multiplex PCR, and TCRdb holds only the in-frame ones, with some missing. Singletons are absent from the sample, which has about 40,000 clones. Sequencing input: peripheral blood mononuclear cells. The sequence was obtained from a person aged 18 to 70 in good health.

This chain's CDR3 is CASSIDPRRSTDTQYF. The sequenced CDR3 bases are TGTGCCAGTAGTATAGATCCGCGGAGAAGCACAGATACG. The chain carries TRBV19 and TRBJ2-3; D unresolved. The read ends 3 residues shy of where the CDR3 ends; the end is completed using the germline J gene. The CDR3 spans 16 residues. Germline-derived CDR1 and CDR2 are LNHDA and SQIVND (reference sequence). V was shortened by 0 bases and J by 0 bases, with 10 bases between the two germline ends.